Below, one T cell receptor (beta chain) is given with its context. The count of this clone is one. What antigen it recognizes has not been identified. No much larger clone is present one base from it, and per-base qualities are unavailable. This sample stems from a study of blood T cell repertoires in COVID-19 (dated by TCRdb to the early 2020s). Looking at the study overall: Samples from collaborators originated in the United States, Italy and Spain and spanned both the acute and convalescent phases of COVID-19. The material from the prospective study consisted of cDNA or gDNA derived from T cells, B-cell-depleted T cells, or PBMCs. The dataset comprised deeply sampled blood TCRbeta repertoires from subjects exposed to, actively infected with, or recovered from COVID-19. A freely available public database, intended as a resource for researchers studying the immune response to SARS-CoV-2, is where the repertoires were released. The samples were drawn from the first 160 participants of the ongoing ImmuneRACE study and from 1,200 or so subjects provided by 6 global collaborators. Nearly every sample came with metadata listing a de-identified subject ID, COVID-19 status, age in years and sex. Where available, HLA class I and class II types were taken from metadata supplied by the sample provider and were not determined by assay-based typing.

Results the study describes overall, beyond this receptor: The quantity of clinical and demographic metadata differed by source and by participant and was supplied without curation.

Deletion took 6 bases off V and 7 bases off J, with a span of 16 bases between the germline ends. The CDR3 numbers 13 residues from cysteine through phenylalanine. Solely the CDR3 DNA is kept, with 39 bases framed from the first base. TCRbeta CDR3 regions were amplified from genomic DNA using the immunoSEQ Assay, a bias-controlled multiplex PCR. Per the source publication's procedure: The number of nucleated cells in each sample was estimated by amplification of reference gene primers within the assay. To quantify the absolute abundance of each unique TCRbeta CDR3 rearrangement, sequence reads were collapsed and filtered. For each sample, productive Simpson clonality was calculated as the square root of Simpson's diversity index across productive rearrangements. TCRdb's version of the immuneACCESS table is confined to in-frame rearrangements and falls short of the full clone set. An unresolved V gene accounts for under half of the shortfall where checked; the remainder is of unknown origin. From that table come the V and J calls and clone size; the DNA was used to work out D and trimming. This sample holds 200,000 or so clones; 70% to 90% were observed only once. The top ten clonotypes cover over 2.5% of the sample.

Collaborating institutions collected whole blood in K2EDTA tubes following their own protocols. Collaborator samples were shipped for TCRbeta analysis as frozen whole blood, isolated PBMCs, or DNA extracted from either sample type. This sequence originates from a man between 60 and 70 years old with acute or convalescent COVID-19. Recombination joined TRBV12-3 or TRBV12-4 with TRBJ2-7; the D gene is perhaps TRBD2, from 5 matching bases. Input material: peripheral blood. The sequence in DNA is TGTGCCAGCAGCCAAGGCCATCGAGGGGAGCAGTACTTC. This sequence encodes CASSQGHRGEQYF.